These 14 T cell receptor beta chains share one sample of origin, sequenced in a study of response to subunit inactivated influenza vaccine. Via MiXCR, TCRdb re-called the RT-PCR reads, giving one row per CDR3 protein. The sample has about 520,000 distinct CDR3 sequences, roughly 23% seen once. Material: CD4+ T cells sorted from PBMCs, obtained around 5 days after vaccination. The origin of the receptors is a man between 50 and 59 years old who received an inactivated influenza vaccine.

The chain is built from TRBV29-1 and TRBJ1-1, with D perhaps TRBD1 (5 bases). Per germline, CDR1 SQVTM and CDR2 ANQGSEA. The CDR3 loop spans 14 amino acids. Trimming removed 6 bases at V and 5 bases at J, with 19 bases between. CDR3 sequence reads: CSVGGSGRGTEAFF. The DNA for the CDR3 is TGCAGCGTGGGAGGATCAGGGAGGGGAACTGAAGCTTTCTTT.

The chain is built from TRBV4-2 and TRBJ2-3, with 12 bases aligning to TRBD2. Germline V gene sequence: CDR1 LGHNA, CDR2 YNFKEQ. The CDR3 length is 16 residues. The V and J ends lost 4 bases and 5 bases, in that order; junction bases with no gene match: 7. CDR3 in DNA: TGTGCCAGCAGCCCCCTGACTAGCGGGGGTGTAGATACGCAGTATTTT. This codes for CASSPLTSGGVDTQYF.

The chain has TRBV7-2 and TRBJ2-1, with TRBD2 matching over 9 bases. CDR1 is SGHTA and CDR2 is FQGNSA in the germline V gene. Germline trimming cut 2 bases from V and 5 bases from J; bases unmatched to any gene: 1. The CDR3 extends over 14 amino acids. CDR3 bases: TGTGCCAGCAGCTTACAGCGGGAGGACAATGAGCAGTTCTTC. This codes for CASSLQREDNEQFF.

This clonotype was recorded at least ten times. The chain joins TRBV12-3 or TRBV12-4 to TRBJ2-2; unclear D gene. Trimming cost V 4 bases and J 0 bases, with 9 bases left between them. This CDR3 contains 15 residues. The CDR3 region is CASSYHGANTGELFF. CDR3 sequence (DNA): TGTGCCAGCAGTTATCACGGCGCGAACACCGGGGAGCTGTTTTTT.

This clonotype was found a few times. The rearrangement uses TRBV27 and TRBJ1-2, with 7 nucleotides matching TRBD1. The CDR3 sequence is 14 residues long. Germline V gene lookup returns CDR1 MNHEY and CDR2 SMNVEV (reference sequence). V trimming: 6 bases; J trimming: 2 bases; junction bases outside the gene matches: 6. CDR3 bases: TGTGCCAGCAGCCGGACAGGCCAAAACTATGGCTACACCTTC. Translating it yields CASSRTGQNYGYTF.

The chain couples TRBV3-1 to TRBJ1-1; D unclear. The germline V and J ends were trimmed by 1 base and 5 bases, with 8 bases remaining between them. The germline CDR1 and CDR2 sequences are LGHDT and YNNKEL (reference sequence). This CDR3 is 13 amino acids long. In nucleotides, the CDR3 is TGTGCCAGCAGCCAAGTGGAGAAAACTGAAGCTTTCTTT. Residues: CASSQVEKTEAFF.

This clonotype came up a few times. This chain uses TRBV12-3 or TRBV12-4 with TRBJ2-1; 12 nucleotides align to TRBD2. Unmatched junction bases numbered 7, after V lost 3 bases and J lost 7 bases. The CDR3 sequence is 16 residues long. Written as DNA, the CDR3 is TGTGCCAGCAGTTTTAGGGCTAGCGGGGGGGTAAATGAGCAGTTCTTC. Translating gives CASSFRASGGVNEQFF.

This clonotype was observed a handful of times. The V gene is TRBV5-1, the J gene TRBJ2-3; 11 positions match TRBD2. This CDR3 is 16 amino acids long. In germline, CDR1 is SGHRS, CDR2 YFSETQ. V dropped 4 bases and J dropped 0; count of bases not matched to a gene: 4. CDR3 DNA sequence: TGCGCCAGCAGCCTGGGACTAGCGGCTAGCACAGATACGCAGTATTTT. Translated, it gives CASSLGLAASTDTQYF.

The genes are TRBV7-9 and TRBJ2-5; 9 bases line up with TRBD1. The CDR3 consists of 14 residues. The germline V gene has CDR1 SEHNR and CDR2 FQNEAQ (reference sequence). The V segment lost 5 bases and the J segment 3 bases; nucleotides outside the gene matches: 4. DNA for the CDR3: TGTGCCAGCAGCCCGGACAGGGGAGAAGAGACCCAGTACTTC. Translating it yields CASSPDRGEETQYF.

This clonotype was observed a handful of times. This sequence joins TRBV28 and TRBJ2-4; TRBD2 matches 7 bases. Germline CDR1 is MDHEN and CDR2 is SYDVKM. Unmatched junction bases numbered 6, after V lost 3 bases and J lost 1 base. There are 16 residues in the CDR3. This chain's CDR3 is CASSLGGSAAKNIQYF. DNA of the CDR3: TGTGCCAGCAGTTTGGGCGGGAGTGCGGCCAAAAACATTCAGTACTTC. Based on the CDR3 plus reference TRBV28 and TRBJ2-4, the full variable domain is DVKVTQSSRYLVKRTGEKVFLECVQDMDHENMFWYRQDPGLGLRLIYFSYDVKMKEKGDIPEGYSVSREKKERFSLILESASTNQTSMYLCASSLGGSAAKNIQYFGAGTRLSVL.

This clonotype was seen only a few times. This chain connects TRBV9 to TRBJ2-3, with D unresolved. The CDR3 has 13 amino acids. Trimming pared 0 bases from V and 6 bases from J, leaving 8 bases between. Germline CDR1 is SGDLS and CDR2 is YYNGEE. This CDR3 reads CASSVDFQDTQYF. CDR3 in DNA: TGTGCCAGCAGCGTAGATTTCCAGGATACGCAGTATTTT.

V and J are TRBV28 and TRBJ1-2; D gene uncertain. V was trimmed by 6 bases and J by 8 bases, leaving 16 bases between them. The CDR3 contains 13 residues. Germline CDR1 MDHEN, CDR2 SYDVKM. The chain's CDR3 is CASRSRGGWGYTF. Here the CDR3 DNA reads TGTGCCAGCAGGAGCCGTGGAGGTTGGGGCTACACCTTC.

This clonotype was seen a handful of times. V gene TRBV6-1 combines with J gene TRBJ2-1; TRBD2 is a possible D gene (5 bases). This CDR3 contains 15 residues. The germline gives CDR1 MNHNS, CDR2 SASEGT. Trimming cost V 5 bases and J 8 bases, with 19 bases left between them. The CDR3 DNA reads TGTGCCAGCAGTCAAATCCCCACTAGTACCGATGAGCAGTTCTTC. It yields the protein CASSQIPTSTDEQFF.

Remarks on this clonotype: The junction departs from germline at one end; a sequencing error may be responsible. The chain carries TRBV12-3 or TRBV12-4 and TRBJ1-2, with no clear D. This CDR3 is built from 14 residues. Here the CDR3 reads CASILQSRLGGYTF. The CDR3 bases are TGTGCCAGCATTTTACAGAGCCGATTGGGTGGCTACACCTTC.